These 29 T cell receptor beta chains originate from one sample sequenced in a study of blood T cell repertoires in COVID-19 (dated by TCRdb to 2018 to 2020). The library was prepared using the immunoSEQ multiplex PCR assay. TCRdb stores this immuneACCESS table with in-frame sequences only. Part of the clones is absent; in the studies checked, under half of the shortfall reflects unresolved V genes, and no reason is known for the rest. The sample records about 260,000 clones, roughly nine tenths of which are singletons. Of the sample, approximately 2.5% falls within the top ten clones. Sequencing was done on a sample of PBMCs or T cells enriched from blood (not recorded which). Receptors originate from a woman aged 18-29 years who had recovered from COVID-19.

V is TRBV19 and J is TRBJ1-6; 7 bases map to TRBD1. This CDR3 region has 18 residues. CDR1 LNHDA and CDR2 SQIVND come from the germline V gene (reference sequence). V gave up 6 bases and J gave up 8 bases; unmatched junction bases: 19. This CDR3 reads CASRNPALQGIVDSPLHF. The CDR3 DNA is TGTGCCAGTAGGAATCCCGCCTTACAGGGGATTGTGGATTCACCCCTCCACTTT.

The chain links TRBV6-2 or TRBV6-3 to TRBJ1-5, with D possibly being TRBD1 (5 bases). The CDR3 totals 16 residues. Germline values: CDR1 MNHEY, CDR2 SVGEGT. V was cut by 2 bases and J by 3 bases, with 14 bases left in between. CDR3 in amino acids: CASSYLSAGSNQPQHF. The CDR3 DNA is TGTGCCAGCAGTTACCTCTCGGCAGGGTCCAATCAGCCCCAGCATTTT.

The chain is built from TRBV5-4 and TRBJ1-2; 7 bases line up with TRBD1. The V gene end was trimmed by 0 bases and the J gene end by 4 bases; junction bases not matched to a gene: 3. Germline V gene data show CDR1 as SGHNT and CDR2 as YYREEE (reference sequence). The CDR3 consists of 14 residues. CDR3 loop: CASSLGGDSYGYTF. For the CDR3, the DNA is TGTGCCAGCAGCTTGGGGGGGGACAGCTATGGCTACACCTTC.

The chain employs TRBV9 and TRBJ2-2, with TRBD1 matching over 7 bases. The J segment lost 0 bases and the V segment lost 3 bases, leaving 2 bases of the junction unmatched. CDR1 and CDR2 (germline): SGDLS, YYNGEE. CDR3 length: 15 residues. CDR3 sequence (DNA): TGTGCCAGCAGCGAGGGGACAGCGAACACCGGGGAGCTGTTTTTT. Its protein product is CASSEGTANTGELFF.

V is TRBV6-5 and J is TRBJ1-4; D may be TRBD1 (6 bases). Germline-derived CDR1 and CDR2 are MNHEY and SVGAGI. The CDR3 is 15 amino acids. V gave up 0 bases and J gave up 3 bases, with 8 bases separating them. The CDR3 region has the DNA TGTGCCAGCAGTTACTCGGGACAATCTAATGAAAAACTGTTTTTT. Amino acid sequence: CASSYSGQSNEKLFF.

V usage is TRBV5-8 and J usage is TRBJ2-5; 10 nucleotides agree with TRBD1. Trimming removed 0 bases from V and 4 bases from J; junction bases left unmatched: 6. Looked up from germline, CDR1 is SGHTS and CDR2 is YDEGEE. The CDR3 is 16 amino acids. CDR3 protein: CASSLAGTGEGETQYF. The DNA for the CDR3 is TGTGCCAGCAGCTTGGCCGGGACAGGGGAGGGAGAGACCCAGTACTTC.

This chain joins TRBV19 and TRBJ2-1; 8 nucleotides agree with TRBD1. Germline V lookup: CDR1 LNHDA, CDR2 SQIVND (reference sequence). V lost 3 bases and J lost 6; bases outside the gene matches: 7. The CDR3 length is 15 residues. The CDR3 here is CASSIDRGFVNEQFF. CDR3 DNA sequence: TGTGCCAGTAGTATCGACAGGGGATTTGTCAATGAGCAGTTCTTC.

This sequence joins TRBV28 and TRBJ1-6; 7 nucleotides agree with TRBD1. The CDR3 is 11 residues long. Germline lookup yields CDR1 MDHEN and CDR2 SYDVKM. V gave up 6 bases and J gave up 12 bases; unmatched junction bases: 2. DNA of the CDR3: TGTGCCAGCAGCAACAGGGGACCCCTCCACTTT. Translating it yields CASSNRGPLHF.

This chain links TRBV4-1 with TRBJ2-3; D not resolved. CDR3 length equals 14 residues. Deletions cut 4 bases from V and 2 bases from J, with 10 bases between. The germline V gene has CDR1 MGHRA and CDR2 YSYEKL. The CDR3 sequence: CASSRVVDTDTQYF. The CDR3 DNA follows: TGCGCCAGCAGCCGCGTTGTAGACACAGATACGCAGTATTTT.

In this sample, this clone turned up a few times. The chain uses TRBV29-1 and TRBJ1-2; no firm D call. This CDR3 is built from 13 residues. V lost 3 bases and J lost 4, with 12 bases in between. Per germline, CDR1 SQVTM and CDR2 ANQGSEA. The CDR3 DNA is TGCAGCGTTGACACCTCAACAGTCTATGGCTACACCTTC. Translated, it gives CSVDTSTVYGYTF.

V gene TRBV27 combines with J gene TRBJ1-2; the D gene is possibly TRBD1 (5 bases). Germline loops: CDR1 MNHEY, CDR2 SMNVEV (reference sequence). V was shortened by 7 bases and J by 8 bases, with 17 bases between the two germline ends. The CDR3 totals 13 residues. CDR3 protein: CASKFWGEDGYTF. CDR3 in DNA: TGTGCCAGCAAGTTTTGGGGGGAGGACGGCTACACCTTC.

The rearrangement links TRBV29-1 to TRBJ2-7; 7 positions match TRBD1. The CDR3 contains 14 residues. Germline V lookup: CDR1 SQVTM, CDR2 ANQGSEA. V was clipped by 7 bases and J by 1 base; unmatched bases: 10. CDR3 nucleotide sequence: TGCAGCGGAGTAGGGGACAGTGGATCCTACGAGCAGTACTTC. This codes for CSGVGDSGSYEQYF.

J is TRBJ2-7 and V is TRBV6-5, with D possibly being TRBD1 (5 bases). CDR3 length: 12 amino acids. Germline V gives CDR1 MNHEY, CDR2 SVGAGI. V was clipped by 6 bases and J by 3 bases, with 9 bases between them. For the CDR3, the DNA is TGTGCCAGCAGCCCGCAGGGCTACGAGCAGTACTTC. This sequence encodes CASSPQGYEQYF.

The count of this clone is one. J is TRBJ2-5 and V is TRBV6-6; no reliable D call. Per the germline V gene, CDR1 is MNHNY and CDR2 is SVGAGI (reference sequence). This CDR3 comprises 13 residues. The V end lost 8 bases, the J end lost 4 bases, and 14 bases lay between the germline ends. The CDR3 sequence: CASRLPVPETQYF. The CDR3 DNA follows: TGTGCCAGCCGACTCCCAGTTCCAGAGACCCAGTACTTC.

This clone was picked up a small number of times. The chain employs TRBV9 and TRBJ1-6; no clear D. Per germline, CDR1 SGDLS and CDR2 YYNGEE. CDR3 length equals 14 residues. V was shortened by 4 bases and J by 7 bases, with 12 bases between the two germline ends. CDR3 sequence reads: CASSPSSGNSPLHF. The CDR3 coding sequence is TGTGCCAGCAGCCCATCGTCGGGAAATTCACCCCTCCACTTT.

V usage is TRBV25-1 and J usage is TRBJ1-2, with D hard to call. Germline CDR1 MGHDK, CDR2 SYGVNS. Trimming stripped 6 bases from V and 8 bases from J, with 16 bases between. The CDR3 loop spans 13 amino acids. For the CDR3, the DNA is TGTGCCAGCAGGCCGATCGAGACTGGAGGCTACACCTTC. Translated, it gives CASRPIETGGYTF.

The chain has TRBV5-6 and TRBJ1-3; no firm D call. The CDR3 spans 14 residues. V dropped 2 bases and J dropped 0 bases, with 6 bases sitting between them. CDR1 SGHDT and CDR2 YYEEEE come from the germline V gene. The CDR3 region is CASSFTSSGNTIYF. The CDR3 DNA sequence: TGTGCCAGCAGCTTTACCAGCTCTGGAAACACCATATATTTT.

V and J are TRBV2 and TRBJ1-4; 7 positions match TRBD1. Germline trimming cut 3 bases from V and 8 bases from J; bases unmatched to any gene: 12. The CDR3 has 16 amino acids. Germline V gives CDR1 SNHLY, CDR2 FYNNEI. CDR3 sequence (DNA): TGTGCCAGCAGTGACGGTTCGACAGGGACGGGGGAAAAACTGTTTTTT. Its translation is CASSDGSTGTGEKLFF.

The chain uses TRBV10-2 and TRBJ1-1, with a weak D call TRBD1 (6 bases). Germline CDR1 is WSHSY and CDR2 is SAAADI. V was cut by 3 bases and J by 5 bases, with 16 bases left in between. The CDR3 is 15 residues long. CDR3 nucleotides: TGCGCCAGCAGTGATTGGTCCAGGGGATGGACTGAAGCTTTCTTT. Translation: CASSDWSRGWTEAFF.

V usage is TRBV21-1 and J usage is TRBJ2-5; the DNA was not used to check the table's D call, TRBD2. TRBV21-1 is given as a pseudogene. The CDR3 length is 17 residues. The CDR3 DNA reads TGTGCCAGCAGCAAAAGAAGAGCGGGGATCGGAGGAGAGACCCAGTACTTC. Encoded protein: CASSKRRAGIGGETQYF.

This chain links TRBV19 with TRBJ1-5; D gene unclear. With 0 bases removed from V and 5 bases from J, the gap between germline ends came to 5 bases. The CDR3 loop spans 13 amino acids. CDR1 is LNHDA, CDR2 SQIVND, per germline (reference sequence). The CDR3 DNA sequence: TGTGCCAGTAGTATAGAGCGGGATCAGCCCCAGCATTTT. Amino acid sequence: CASSIERDQPQHF.

V is TRBV27 and J is TRBJ2-7; D is unclear. The germline V gene has CDR1 MNHEY and CDR2 SMNVEV (reference sequence). The CDR3 consists of 13 residues. Trimming cost V 2 bases and J 3 bases, with 8 bases left between them. This CDR3 is CASSLDQYYEQYF. Written as DNA, the CDR3 is TGTGCCAGCAGTTTAGATCAGTACTACGAGCAGTACTTC.

The chain combines TRBV28 with TRBJ1-5; D gene uncertain. V lost 4 bases to trimming and J lost 9 bases, with 16 bases between them. The CDR3 covers 14 residues. Germline lookup yields CDR1 MDHEN and CDR2 SYDVKM. CDR3 sequence (DNA): TGTGCCAGCAGTTCCCTGGGAGGGAACGCGCCCCAGCATTTT. It encodes CASSSLGGNAPQHF.

The V gene is TRBV5-1, the J gene TRBJ2-7, with 10 bases identical to TRBD1. V shed 3 bases, J shed 2 bases, and the junction held 5 bases outside the gene matches. The germline V gene has CDR1 SGHRS and CDR2 YFSETQ. The CDR3 has 15 residues. The CDR3 coding sequence is TGCGCCAGCAGCTCGAGACAGGGGGCCACCTACGAGCAGTACTTC. As protein: CASSSRQGATYEQYF. Complete variable domain (other parts from reference TRBV5-1 and TRBJ2-7): KAGVTQTPRYLIKTRGQQVTLSCSPISGHRSVSWYQQTPGQGLQFLFEYFSETQRNKGNFPGRFSGRQFSNSRSEMNVSTLELGDSALYLCASSSRQGATYEQYFGPGTRLTVT.

J is TRBJ2-6 and V is TRBV2; D gene uncertain. Germline CDR1 SNHLY, CDR2 FYNNEI. The ends were cut back, 5 bases at V and 1 base at J, with 9 bases in the middle. The CDR3 covers 15 residues. CDR3 DNA sequence: TGTGCCAGCAGTCTACGCCAATCTGGGGCCAACGTCCTGACTTTC. It yields the protein CASSLRQSGANVLTF.

This clone was recorded only once. The chain is built from TRBV5-1 and TRBJ1-2; 8 bases fit TRBD1. Germline values: CDR1 SGHRS, CDR2 YFSETQ. Losses at the gene ends were 0 bases for V and 1 base for J; bases not matched to a gene: 2. The length of the CDR3 is 15 residues. CDR3 DNA: TGCGCCAGCAGCTTGGGGACAGGGATTAACTATGGCTACACCTTC. Translation gives CASSLGTGINYGYTF.

This chain uses TRBV27 with TRBJ1-2; possibly TRBD1 for D (6 bases). Germline-derived CDR1 and CDR2 are MNHEY and SMNVEV (reference sequence). The CDR3 extends over 13 amino acids. V was clipped by 6 bases and J by 2 bases, with 10 bases between them. In DNA form, the CDR3 reads TGTGCCAGCAGCCCTGGACAGAACTATGGCTACACCTTC. Its translation is CASSPGQNYGYTF.

The gene calls are TRBV19 and TRBJ1-1, with D uncertain. The CDR3 has 13 amino acids. Germline V gives CDR1 LNHDA, CDR2 SQIVND (reference sequence). V shed 3 bases and J shed 4 bases, with 9 bases lying between them. The CDR3 DNA follows: TGTGCCAGTAGTATTTCGCCGGGCACTGAAGCTTTCTTT. Encoded protein: CASSISPGTEAFF.

The CDR3 nucleotides read TGTGCCACCCGTAATAGCCTTTTGTCAGAGACCCAGTACTTC. Its protein is CATRNSLLSETQYF. The chain uses TRBV15 and TRBJ2-5; D uncertain. The CDR3 runs to 14 residues. Looked up from germline, CDR1 is LNHNV and CDR2 is YYDKDF (reference sequence). V was trimmed by 8 bases and J by 4 bases, leaving 17 bases between them.